The T cell receptor beta chain described here comes from a study of T cell repertoires in cytomegalovirus infection. Study-wide background: Carrying CMV and the relevant HLA type showed in public TCR beta signatures.

TCRdb redid the calling of the reads with MiXCR, one entry per CDR3 protein. The data contain approximately 81,000 distinct CDR3 sequences, around 25% of them singletons. This clonotype was counted between two and nine times. Its target is unknown. The sample was CD8+ T cells from cultured PBMCs, taken from culture after CMV antigen stimulation. This receptor was obtained from a human donor in good health (CMV status not recorded). Some clones in this sample may be carry-over from other donors' samples.

CDR3 sequence reads: CASSEKGLTGGMNTEAFF. As DNA, the CDR3 is TGTGCCAGCAGTGAAAAGGGGCTGACAGGGGGCATGAACACTGAAGCTTTCTTT. V is TRBV6-1 and J is TRBJ1-1; 10 nucleotides line up with TRBD1. With V trimmed by 2 bases and J by 0 bases, 9 bases remained unmatched. The CDR3 consists of 18 residues. Germline V gene data show CDR1 as MNHNS and CDR2 as SASEGT.